By share, the clone carrying this T cell receptor (beta chain) counts as medium-sized (0.01 to 0.1%). Its antigen is as yet unknown. An overlapping HIV-1 Gag peptide pool stimulated these cells at about 0.9 ug/peptide/mL. Sorting selected CD4+ T cells upregulating both CD40 ligand and CD69. These data originate in a study of persistence of HIV-infected CD4 T cells. The libraries were made with immunoSEQ version 4 in survey mode. The table came from immunoSEQ multiplex PCR; TCRdb's copy has only in-frame clones and leaves some out. Seen here are about 27,000 clones, 74% observed once, and the top ten hold over 1.5%. The receptor comes from an adult man with HIV who was CMV-seropositive. This specimen consisted of CD4+ T cells sorted from PBMCs after roughly 19-hour stimulation, obtained from a patient who received antiretroviral therapy.

For the CDR3, the DNA is TGCGCCAGCAGCTCGACAGGGCGCGACACCGGGGAGCTGTTTTTT. Amino acids: CASSSTGRDTGELFF. The gene calls are TRBV5-1 and TRBJ2-2; 7 positions match TRBD1. This CDR3 is 15 amino acids long. Per the germline V gene, CDR1 is SGHRS and CDR2 is YFSETQ. V was pared by 3 bases and J by 3 bases, with 5 bases of the junction left unmatched.